The 20 T cell receptor beta chains below come from one sample, sequenced in a study of T cells in localized non-small cell lung cancer. Clones were sequenced by immunoSEQ multiplex PCR, and TCRdb holds only the in-frame ones, with some missing. The sample lists 7,500 to 10,000 clones; roughly 91% were seen once. This sample comprised peripheral blood, obtained before any cancer treatment. These receptors originate from a male donor aged 60 or over with stage III squamous cell lung carcinoma.

The V and J genes are TRBV27 and TRBJ2-2; D remains unclear. Trimming shortened V by 3 bases and J by 3 bases, and 11 bases separated the two germline ends. This CDR3 comprises 15 residues. The germline V gene encodes CDR1 MNHEY and CDR2 SMNVEV (reference sequence). The CDR3 bases are TGTGCCAGCAGTTTGGAGCCCGTCCACACCGGGGAGCTGTTTTTT. Translated, it gives CASSLEPVHTGELFF.

The gene calls are TRBV19 and TRBJ2-1; TRBD2 matches 8 bases. Germline V CDR1 and CDR2: LNHDA, SQIVND (reference sequence). V dropped 5 bases and J dropped 6; count of bases not matched to a gene: 9. The CDR3 sequence is 15 residues long. CDR3 region: CASSLVAGSVNEQFF. The CDR3 DNA sequence: TGTGCCAGTAGTCTCGTAGCGGGGTCGGTCAATGAGCAGTTCTTC.

The chain employs TRBV5-1 and TRBJ2-3, with D tentatively TRBD1 (5 bases). This CDR3 has 16 residues. The V end lost 4 bases, the J end lost 2 bases, and 17 bases lay between the germline ends. Germline lookup yields CDR1 SGHRS and CDR2 YFSETQ. Here the CDR3 DNA reads TGCGCCAGCAGCCCTGCCCCCACAGGAAACACAGATACGCAGTATTTT. This gives the protein CASSPAPTGNTDTQYF. Full variable domain (rest looked up from reference TRBV5-1 and TRBJ2-3): KAGVTQTPRYLIKTRGQQVTLSCSPISGHRSVSWYQQTPGQGLQFLFEYFSETQRNKGNFPGRFSGRQFSNSRSEMNVSTLELGDSALYLCASSPAPTGNTDTQYFGPGTRLTVL.

The chain is built from TRBV25-1 and TRBJ1-5, with 7 bases matching TRBD1. The CDR3 runs to 14 residues. CDR1 is MGHDK and CDR2 is SYGVNS in the germline V gene. V lost 4 bases and J lost 5; bases outside the gene matches: 5. The CDR3 nucleotides read TGTGCCAGCAGTGTTACAGGGGTCCATCAGCCCCAGCATTTT. It is translated as CASSVTGVHQPQHF. Variable domain in full (rest from reference TRBV25-1 and TRBJ1-5): EADIYQTPRYLVIGTGKKITLECSQTMGHDKMYWYQQDPGMELHLIHYSYGVNSTEKGDLSSESTVSRIRTEHFPLTLESARPSHTSQYLCASSVTGVHQPQHFGDGTRLSIL.

The genes are TRBV19 and TRBJ1-2; TRBD1 is a possible D gene (6 bases). The germline gives CDR1 LNHDA, CDR2 SQIVND (reference sequence). The V gene lost 1 base and the J gene lost 3 bases, with 6 bases spanning the gap. CDR3 length equals 13 residues. In nucleotides, the CDR3 is TGTGCCAGTAGTATAGGACAGGACTATGGCTACACCTTC. Translated, it gives CASSIGQDYGYTF.

This clone is deemed large. The chain is built from TRBV5-1 and TRBJ2-2, with no clear D. Trimming shortened V by 1 base and J by 1 base, and 8 bases separated the two germline ends. Germline CDR1 is SGHRS and CDR2 is YFSETQ. The CDR3 consists of 15 residues. The CDR3 loop is CASSLTTMNTGELFF. The DNA of the CDR3 is TGCGCCAGCAGCTTGACTACTATGAACACCGGGGAGCTGTTTTTT.

The V gene is TRBV19, the J gene TRBJ2-1; D remains ambiguous. Trimming pared 5 bases from V and 4 bases from J, leaving 15 bases between. The CDR3 runs to 15 residues. Germline V CDR1 and CDR2: LNHDA, SQIVND (reference sequence). The CDR3 sequence is CASSLDTEAYNEQFF. Written as DNA, the CDR3 is TGTGCCAGTAGTCTCGATACAGAGGCTTACAATGAGCAGTTCTTC.

The chain recombines TRBV7-3 with TRBJ2-3; TRBD2 aligns across 7 bases. Per germline, CDR1 SGHTA and CDR2 FQGTGA. Losses at the gene ends were 8 bases for V and 1 base for J; bases not matched to a gene: 9. The CDR3 covers 15 residues. The DNA of the CDR3 is TGTGCCAGCTCCGATCCGGCGGGGGGCACAGATACGCAGTATTTT. Translating gives CASSDPAGGTDTQYF.

The chain links TRBV19 to TRBJ2-5; a weak D match, TRBD1 (6 bases). Trimming pared 5 bases from V and 3 bases from J, leaving 16 bases between. This CDR3 is built from 15 residues. CDR1 is LNHDA, CDR2 SQIVND, per germline (reference sequence). CDR3 in DNA: TGTGCCAGTAGTTTGCCCGGACAGCCGAAAGAGACCCAGTACTTC. Its protein is CASSLPGQPKETQYF.

This chain joins TRBV29-1 and TRBJ2-7, with 7 bases identical to TRBD2. The germline V gene encodes CDR1 SQVTM and CDR2 ANQGSEA. Germline trimming cut 7 bases from V and 2 bases from J; bases unmatched to any gene: 11. The CDR3 loop spans 14 amino acids. CDR3 protein: CSATGGRSAYEQYF. For the CDR3, the DNA is TGCAGCGCCACCGGGGGGAGGAGCGCCTACGAGCAGTACTTC.

The CDR3 is CASSDRSGANVLTF. DNA of the CDR3: TGTGCCAGCAGTGACAGATCTGGGGCCAACGTCCTGACTTTC. The rearrangement uses TRBV6-4 and TRBJ2-6; no definite D call. Germline V gene lookup returns CDR1 MRHNA and CDR2 SNTAGT. The CDR3 is 14 amino acids. V gave up 2 bases and J gave up 1 base, with 3 bases separating them.

The genes are TRBV4-1 and TRBJ2-7; D call uncertain. CDR3 length: 15 residues. Per germline, CDR1 MGHRA and CDR2 YSYEKL. Between the trimmed V and J ends, which lost 1 base and 3 bases, there was a span of 13 bases. CDR3 loop: CASSQGSVESYEQYF. The CDR3 coding sequence is TGCGCCAGCAGCCAAGGGAGTGTGGAGAGCTACGAGCAGTACTTC.

The chain combines TRBV15 with TRBJ2-3; 14 positions match TRBD2. Germline V gene data show CDR1 as LNHNV and CDR2 as YYDKDF (reference sequence). J lost 13 bases, V lost 1 base, and 13 bases had no gene match. CDR3 length: 17 amino acids. The CDR3 loop reads CATSRGAGLAGATPEYF. Here the CDR3 DNA reads TGTGCCACCAGCAGAGGAGCGGGACTAGCGGGGGCCACTCCAGAGTATTTT.

CDR3 sequence: CASSQDLGLDNTGELFF. The CDR3 nucleotides are TGTGCCAGCAGCCAAGATTTAGGGCTAGACAACACCGGGGAGCTGTTTTTT. The chain carries TRBV4-2 and TRBJ2-2; D not certain. V was cut by 0 bases and J by 2 bases, with 13 bases left in between. The CDR3 runs to 17 residues. Germline lookup yields CDR1 LGHNA and CDR2 YNFKEQ.

The chain recombines TRBV4-1 with TRBJ2-5; 9 bases match TRBD1. Per the germline V gene, CDR1 is MGHRA and CDR2 is YSYEKL. The CDR3 sequence is 16 residues long. Germline trimming cut 3 bases from V and 3 bases from J; bases unmatched to any gene: 8. CDR3: CASSHPRRDREETQYF. The DNA of the CDR3 is TGCGCCAGCAGCCATCCCAGGCGGGACAGGGAAGAGACCCAGTACTTC.

V gene TRBV19 combines with J gene TRBJ2-1; TRBD1 agrees at 9 bases. The CDR3 sequence is 15 residues long. J was trimmed by 9 bases and V by 3 bases; bases with no gene match: 9. Germline V gene data show CDR1 as LNHDA and CDR2 as SQIVND (reference sequence). CDR3 sequence reads: CASSIGGTGSSEQFF. The CDR3 nucleotides are TGTGCCAGTAGTATTGGCGGGACAGGGTCCAGTGAGCAGTTCTTC.

V gene TRBV5-6 combines with J gene TRBJ2-1, with D tentatively TRBD1 (5 bases). Germline assignment: CDR1 SGHDT and CDR2 YYEEEE. Between the trimmed V and J ends, which lost 0 bases and 4 bases, there was a span of 8 bases. This CDR3 has 14 amino acids. CDR3 nucleotide sequence: TGTGCCAGCAGCTTGGCCAGGGCGTACAATGAGCAGTTCTTC. This codes for CASSLARAYNEQFF.

The chain employs TRBV4-3 and TRBJ2-7; 7 bases agree with TRBD1. Germline CDR1 LGHNA, CDR2 YSLEER. V was pared by 1 base and J by 4 bases, with 4 bases of the junction left unmatched. The CDR3 sequence is 14 residues long. The CDR3 protein is CASSQATGNYEQYF. The CDR3 DNA reads as TGCGCCAGCAGCCAAGCGACAGGGAATTACGAGCAGTACTTC.

The chain couples TRBV19 to TRBJ1-1, with no clear D. Germline CDR1 reads LNHDA; CDR2 reads SQIVND (reference sequence). Trimming took 2 bases from V and 4 from J, leaving 17 bases between them. There are 16 residues in the CDR3. The CDR3 nucleotides read TGTGCCAGTAGTATATTTATCCCGCCTTTGGGCACTGAAGCTTTCTTT. Its protein product is CASSIFIPPLGTEAFF.

The chain recombines TRBV7-2 with TRBJ1-1; D is possibly TRBD1 (6 bases). This CDR3 region has 14 residues. CDR1 and CDR2 (germline): SGHTA, FQGNSA. The V end lost 2 bases, the J end lost 5 bases, and 12 bases lay between the germline ends. CDR3 protein: CASSLNTGNTEAFF. The DNA of the CDR3 is TGTGCCAGCAGCTTAAATACAGGGAATACTGAAGCTTTCTTT.